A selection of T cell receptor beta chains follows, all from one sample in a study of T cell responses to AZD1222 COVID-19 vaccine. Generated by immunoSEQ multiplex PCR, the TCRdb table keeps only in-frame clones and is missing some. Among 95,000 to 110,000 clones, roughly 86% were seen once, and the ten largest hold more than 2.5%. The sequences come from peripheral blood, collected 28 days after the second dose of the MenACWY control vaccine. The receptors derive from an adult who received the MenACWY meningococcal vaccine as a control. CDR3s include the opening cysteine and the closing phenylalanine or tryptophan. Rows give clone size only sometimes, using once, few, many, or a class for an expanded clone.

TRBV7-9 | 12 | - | CASSYVDYEQYF
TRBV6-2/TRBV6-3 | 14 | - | CASSYGTGRDEQYF
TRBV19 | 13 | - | CASRGGADQPQHF
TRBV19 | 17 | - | CASSMSGGSYYTGELFF
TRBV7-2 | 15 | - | CASSLEWTSVVTQYF
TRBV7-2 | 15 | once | CASSLSGGAPDTQYF
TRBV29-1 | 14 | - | CSVVRDRVNYGYTF
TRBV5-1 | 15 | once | CASAGGGTGVYEQYF
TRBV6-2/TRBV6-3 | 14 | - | CASSSGGMNQPQHF
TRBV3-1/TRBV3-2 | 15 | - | CASSQEAEMGTEAFF
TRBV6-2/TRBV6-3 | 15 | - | CASSSSGTGNYGYTF
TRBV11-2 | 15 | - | CASSFAGTVNTEAFF
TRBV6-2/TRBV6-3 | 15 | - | CASSEATSGGNTQYF
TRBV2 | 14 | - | CASSKQGFEYEQYF
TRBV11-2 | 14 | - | CASSPDPAAYEQYF
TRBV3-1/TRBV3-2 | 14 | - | CASSQDRGGGIQYF
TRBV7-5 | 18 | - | CVRSCPNRDRGSLDGYTF
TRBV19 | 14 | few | CASMGSGGNQPQHF
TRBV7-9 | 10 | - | CASTGTWLFF
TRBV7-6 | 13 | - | CASSFVGGGEQFF
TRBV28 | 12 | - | CASSTRGDTQYF
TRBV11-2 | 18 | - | CASSAAGRVGFGANVLTF